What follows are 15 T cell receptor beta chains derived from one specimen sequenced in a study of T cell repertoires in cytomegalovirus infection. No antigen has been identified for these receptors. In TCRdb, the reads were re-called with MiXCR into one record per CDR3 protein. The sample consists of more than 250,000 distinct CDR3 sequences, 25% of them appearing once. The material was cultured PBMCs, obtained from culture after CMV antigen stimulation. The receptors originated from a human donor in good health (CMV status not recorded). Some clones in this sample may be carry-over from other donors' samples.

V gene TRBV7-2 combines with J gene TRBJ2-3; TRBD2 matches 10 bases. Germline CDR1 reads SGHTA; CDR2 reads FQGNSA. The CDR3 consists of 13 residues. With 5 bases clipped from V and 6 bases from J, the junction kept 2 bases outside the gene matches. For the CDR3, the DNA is TGTGCCAGCAGCACGACTAGCGGGGATACGCAGTATTTT. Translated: CASSTTSGDTQYF.

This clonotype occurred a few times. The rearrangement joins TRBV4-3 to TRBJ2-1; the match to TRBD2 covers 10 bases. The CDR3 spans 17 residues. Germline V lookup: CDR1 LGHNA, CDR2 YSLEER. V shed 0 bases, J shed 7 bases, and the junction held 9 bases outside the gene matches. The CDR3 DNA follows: TGCGCCAGCAGCCAAGATCTGACTAGCGGGCTGAGGAATGAGCAGTTCTTC. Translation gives CASSQDLTSGLRNEQFF.

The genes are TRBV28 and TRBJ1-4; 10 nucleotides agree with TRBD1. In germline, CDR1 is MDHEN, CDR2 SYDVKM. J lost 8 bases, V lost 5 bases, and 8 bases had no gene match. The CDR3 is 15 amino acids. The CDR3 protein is CASSRTGTGEEKLFF. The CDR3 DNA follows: TGTGCCAGCAGTCGCACCGGGACAGGGGAAGAAAAACTGTTTTTT.

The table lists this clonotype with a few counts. The CDR3: CASSQGLYNEQFF. The CDR3 DNA reads TGCGCCAGCAGCCAAGGGTTGTACAATGAGCAGTTCTTC. V and J are TRBV4-1 and TRBJ2-1; unclear D gene. The CDR3 is 13 amino acids. Germline CDR1 reads MGHRA; CDR2 reads YSYEKL. V was clipped by 1 base and J by 4 bases, with 5 bases between them.

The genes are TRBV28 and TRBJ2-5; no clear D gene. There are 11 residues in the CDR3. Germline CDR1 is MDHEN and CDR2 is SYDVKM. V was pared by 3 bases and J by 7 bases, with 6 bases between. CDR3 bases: TGTGCCAGCAGTTTGGCCGCGACCCAGTACTTC. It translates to CASSLAATQYF.

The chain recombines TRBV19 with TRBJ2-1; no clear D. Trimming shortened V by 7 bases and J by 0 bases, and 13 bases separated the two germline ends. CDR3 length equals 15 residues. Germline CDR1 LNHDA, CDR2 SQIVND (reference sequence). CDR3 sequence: CASTPWTNSYNEQFF. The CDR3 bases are TGTGCCAGTACCCCGTGGACCAACTCCTACAATGAGCAGTTCTTC. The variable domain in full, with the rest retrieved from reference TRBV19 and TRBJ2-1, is DGGITQSPKYLFRKEGQNVTLSCEQNLNHDAMYWYRQDPGQGLRLIYYSQIVNDFQKGDIAEGYSVSREKKESFPLTVTSAQKNPTAFYLCASTPWTNSYNEQFFGPGTRLTVL.

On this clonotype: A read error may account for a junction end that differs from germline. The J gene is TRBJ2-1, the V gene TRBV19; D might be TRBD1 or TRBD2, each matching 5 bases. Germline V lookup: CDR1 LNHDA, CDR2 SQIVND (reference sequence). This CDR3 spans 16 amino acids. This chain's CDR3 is CASSIGWGSSNNEQFF. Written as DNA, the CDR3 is TGTGCCAGTAGTATCGGGTGGGGGAGCTCCAACAATGAGCAGTTCTTC.

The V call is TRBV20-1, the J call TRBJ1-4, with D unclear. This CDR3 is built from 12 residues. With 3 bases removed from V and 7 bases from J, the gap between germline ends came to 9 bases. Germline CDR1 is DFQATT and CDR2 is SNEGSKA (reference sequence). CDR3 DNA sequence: TGCAGTGCTAGGTCCATTAGTGAAAAACTGTTTTTT. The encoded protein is CSARSISEKLFF.

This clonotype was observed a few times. CDR3: CASSTRLDSYNEQFF. DNA of the CDR3: TGTGCCAGCAGCACGCGCCTTGACAGCTACAATGAGCAGTTCTTC. The J gene is TRBJ2-1, the V gene TRBV7-2, with D possibly TRBD1 on 5 matching bases. This CDR3 region has 15 residues. Per germline, CDR1 SGHTA and CDR2 FQGNSA. Deletions cut 5 bases from V and 3 bases from J, with 14 bases between.

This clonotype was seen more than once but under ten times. This CDR3 reads CASSPQRLAGGFGETQYF. The DNA for the CDR3 is TGTGCCAGCAGCCCGCAACGACTAGCGGGAGGGTTCGGTGAGACCCAGTACTTC. The chain combines TRBV7-2 with TRBJ2-5; TRBD2 matches at 14 bases. This CDR3 comprises 18 residues. CDR1 is SGHTA and CDR2 is FQGNSA in the germline V gene. Trimming cost V 5 bases and J 5 bases; bases outside gene matches: 13. The variable domain in full, completed from reference TRBV7-2 and TRBJ2-5, reads GAGVSQSPSNKVTEKGKDVELRCDPISGHTALYWYRQSLGQGLEFLIYFQGNSAPDKSGLPSDRFSAERTGGSVSTLTIQRTQQEDSAVYLCASSPQRLAGGFGETQYFGPGTRLLVL.

The CDR3 coding sequence is TGTGCCAGCAGTTCATCTAGCGGGAGAGTGAGGGAGCAGTACTTC. The encoded protein is CASSSSSGRVREQYF. The V gene is TRBV28, the J gene TRBJ2-7, with 10 bases fitting TRBD2. V was clipped by 4 bases and J by 7 bases; unmatched bases: 10. The CDR3 is made up of 15 amino acids. Germline CDR1 reads MDHEN; CDR2 reads SYDVKM.

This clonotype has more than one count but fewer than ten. The chain's CDR3 is CASSRRDSSSYNEQFF. The CDR3 bases are TGTGCCAGCAGCCGACGCGACAGCAGCTCCTACAATGAGCAGTTCTTC. V usage is TRBV3-1 and J usage is TRBJ2-1, with D maybe TRBD1 (5 bases). From germline, CDR1 is LGHDT and CDR2 YNNKEL (reference sequence). This CDR3 contains 16 residues. The V end was cut by 4 bases, the J end by 0 bases, with 13 bases between.

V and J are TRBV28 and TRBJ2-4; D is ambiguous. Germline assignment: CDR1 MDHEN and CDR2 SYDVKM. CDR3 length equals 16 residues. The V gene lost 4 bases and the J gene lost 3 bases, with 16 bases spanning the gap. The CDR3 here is CASSYWWVKSKNIQYF. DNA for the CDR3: TGTGCCAGCAGTTATTGGTGGGTGAAGAGCAAAAACATTCAGTACTTC.

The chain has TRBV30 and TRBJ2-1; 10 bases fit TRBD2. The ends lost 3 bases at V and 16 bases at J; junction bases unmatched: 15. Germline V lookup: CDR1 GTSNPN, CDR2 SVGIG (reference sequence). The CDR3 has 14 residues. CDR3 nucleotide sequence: TGTGCCTGGAGCCCTGCCCCTACTAGCGGGATAATCTTCTTC. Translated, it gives CAWSPAPTSGIIFF.

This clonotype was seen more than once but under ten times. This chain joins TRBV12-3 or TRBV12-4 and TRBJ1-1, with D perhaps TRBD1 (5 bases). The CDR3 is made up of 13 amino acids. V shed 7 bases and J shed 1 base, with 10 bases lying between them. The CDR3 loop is CASTLTANTEAFF. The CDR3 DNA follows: TGTGCCAGCACCTTGACAGCGAACACTGAAGCTTTCTTT.